This T cell receptor beta chain is drawn from a study of blood T cells in healthy people across ages. Worth noting for this clonotype: Its matching antigen is unknown.

The CDR3 is 13 amino acids. Trimming left V 8 bases short and J 2 bases short, with 11 bases between. Researchers isolated at least 7 million PBMCs per sample. Study-wide findings and caveats: Per million T cells, TCR beta diversity dropped roughly linearly as age increased. Nothing was known about donor CMV status, and this possibly confounded expanded clonotype changes.

A second PCR of about 7 to 11 cycles used a sample-barcoded 5' primer and a J-beta primer mix. TCRdb called the 5' RACE reads again in MiXCR, with one record for every CDR3 protein. This table has about a million distinct CDR3 sequences, roughly 51% appearing once. Sequencing input: blood. The rearrangement joins TRBV12-3 or TRBV12-4 to TRBJ2-3; D remains unclear. This TCR came from a woman between 55 and 75 years old in good health. CDR3 nucleotides: TGTGCCAGCCGGCAGTTGAACACAGATACGCAGTATTTT. Amino acids: CASRQLNTDTQYF.